This T cell receptor (beta chain) was identified during a study of blood T cell repertoires in COVID-19. Study-level background: T cells, B-cell-depleted T cells, or PBMCs supplied cDNA or gDNA.

The CDR3 has 17 residues. The germline gives CDR1 MGHRA, CDR2 YSYEKL. V gave up 4 bases and J gave up 0 bases, with 13 bases separating them. This clone occurred a few times. Sequencing used immunoSEQ multiplex PCR; TCRdb keeps in-frame clones, though not all of them. This table holds 350,000 or so clones, about 86% found once. Sequenced input: peripheral blood. The V gene is TRBV4-1, the J gene TRBJ1-6, with D possibly matching TRBD1 (5 bases). The sequence was obtained from a man younger than 45 with active or convalescent COVID-19. The CDR3 DNA sequence: TGCGCCAGCAGCCTCTGGCACAGGAGCTCCTATAATTCACCCCTCCACTTT. Protein product: CASSLWHRSSYNSPLHF.